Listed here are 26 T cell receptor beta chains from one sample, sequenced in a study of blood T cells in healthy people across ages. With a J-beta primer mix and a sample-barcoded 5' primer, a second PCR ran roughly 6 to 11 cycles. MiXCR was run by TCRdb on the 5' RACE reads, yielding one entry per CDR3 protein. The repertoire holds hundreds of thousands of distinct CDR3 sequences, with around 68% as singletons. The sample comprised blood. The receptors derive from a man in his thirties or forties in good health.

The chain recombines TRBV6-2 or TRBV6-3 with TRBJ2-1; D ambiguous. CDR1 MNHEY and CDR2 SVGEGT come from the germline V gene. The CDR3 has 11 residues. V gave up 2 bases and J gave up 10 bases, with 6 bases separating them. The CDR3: CASSYRGEQFF. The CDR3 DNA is TGTGCCAGCAGTTACCGTGGGGAGCAGTTCTTC.

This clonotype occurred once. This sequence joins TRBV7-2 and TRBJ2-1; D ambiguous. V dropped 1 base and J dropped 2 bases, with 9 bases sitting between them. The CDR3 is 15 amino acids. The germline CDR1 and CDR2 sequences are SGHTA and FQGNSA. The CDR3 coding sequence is TGTGCCAGCAGCTTAGGAGGACGAGCCTACAATGAGCAGTTCTTC. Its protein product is CASSLGGRAYNEQFF.

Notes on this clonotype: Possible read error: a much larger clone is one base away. CDR3 nucleotide sequence: TGCAGCGTTCGGACTAGCAGGGGCCAAGGGGAGACCCAGTACTTC. This gives the protein CSVRTSRGQGETQYF. The rearrangement uses TRBV29-1 and TRBJ2-5, with 8 bases identical to TRBD2. Trimming at V came to 5 bases and at J to 5 bases, leaving 13 bases not matched to a gene. Germline CDR1 and CDR2: SQVTM and ANQGSEA. The CDR3 runs 15 residues.

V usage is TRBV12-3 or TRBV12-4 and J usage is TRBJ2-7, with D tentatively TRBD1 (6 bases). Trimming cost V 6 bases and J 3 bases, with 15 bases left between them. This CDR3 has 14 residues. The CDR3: CASSPGQLRYEQYF. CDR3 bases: TGTGCCAGCAGCCCCGGACAGCTTCGCTACGAGCAGTACTTC.

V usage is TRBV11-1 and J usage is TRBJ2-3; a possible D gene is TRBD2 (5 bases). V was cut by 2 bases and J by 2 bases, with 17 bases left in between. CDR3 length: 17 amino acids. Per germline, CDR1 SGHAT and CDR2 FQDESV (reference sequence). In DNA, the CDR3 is TGTGCCAGCAGCTTAATTTCCGGCGAGCGGTACACAGATACGCAGTATTTT. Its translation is CASSLISGERYTDTQYF.

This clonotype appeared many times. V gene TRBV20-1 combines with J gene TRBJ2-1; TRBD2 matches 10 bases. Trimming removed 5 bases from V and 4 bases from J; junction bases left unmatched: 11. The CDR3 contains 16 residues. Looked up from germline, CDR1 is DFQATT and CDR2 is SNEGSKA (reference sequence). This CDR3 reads CSASPLAGAGYNEQFF. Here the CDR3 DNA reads TGCAGTGCTTCTCCCCTAGCGGGGGCCGGGTACAATGAGCAGTTCTTC.

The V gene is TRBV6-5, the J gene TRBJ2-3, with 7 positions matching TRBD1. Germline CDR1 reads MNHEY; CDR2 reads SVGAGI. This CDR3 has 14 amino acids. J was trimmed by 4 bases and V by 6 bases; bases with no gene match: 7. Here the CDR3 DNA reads TGTGCCAGCAGCCTTAGACAGGGAGCAGATACGCAGTATTTT. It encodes CASSLRQGADTQYF.

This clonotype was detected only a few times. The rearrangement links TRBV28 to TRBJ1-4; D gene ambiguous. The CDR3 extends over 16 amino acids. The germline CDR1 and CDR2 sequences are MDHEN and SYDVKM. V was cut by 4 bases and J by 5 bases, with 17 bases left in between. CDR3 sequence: CASSSQVVVWNEKLFF. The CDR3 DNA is TGTGCCAGCAGTTCCCAGGTGGTGGTTTGGAATGAAAAACTGTTTTTT.

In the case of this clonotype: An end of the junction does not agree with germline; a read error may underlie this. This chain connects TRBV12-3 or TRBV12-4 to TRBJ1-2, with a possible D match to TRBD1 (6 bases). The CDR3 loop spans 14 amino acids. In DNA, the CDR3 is TGTGCCAGCACCCTAATGCGGGGGGGCTATGGCCACACCTTC. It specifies CASTLMRGGYGHTF.

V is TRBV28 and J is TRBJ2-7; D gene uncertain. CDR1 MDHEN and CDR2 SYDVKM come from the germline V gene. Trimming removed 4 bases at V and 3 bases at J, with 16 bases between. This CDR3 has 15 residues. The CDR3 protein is CASSSRHRFDYEQYF. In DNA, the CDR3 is TGTGCCAGCAGTTCGAGACACCGTTTCGACTACGAGCAGTACTTC.

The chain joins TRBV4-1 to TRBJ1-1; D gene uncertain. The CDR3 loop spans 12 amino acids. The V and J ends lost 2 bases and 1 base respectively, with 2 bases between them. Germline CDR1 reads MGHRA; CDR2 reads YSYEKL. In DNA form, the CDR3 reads TGCGCCAGCAGCCAATCGAACACTGAAGCTTTCTTT. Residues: CASSQSNTEAFF.

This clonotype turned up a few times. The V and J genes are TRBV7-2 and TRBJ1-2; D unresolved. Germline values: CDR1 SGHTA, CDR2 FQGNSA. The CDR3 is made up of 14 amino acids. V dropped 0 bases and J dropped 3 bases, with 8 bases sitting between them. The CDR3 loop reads CASSLAIQDYGYTF. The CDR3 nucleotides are TGTGCCAGCAGCTTAGCAATCCAGGACTATGGCTACACCTTC.

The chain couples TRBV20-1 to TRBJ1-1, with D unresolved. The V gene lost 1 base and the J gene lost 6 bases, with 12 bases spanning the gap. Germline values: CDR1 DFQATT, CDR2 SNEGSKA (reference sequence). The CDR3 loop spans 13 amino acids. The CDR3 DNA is TGCAGTGCTAGAGGTAGTCGAGGGTCTGAAGCTTTCTTT. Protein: CSARGSRGSEAFF.

The CDR3 reads CASADRVYNEQFF. The DNA for the CDR3 is TGTGCCAGTGCGGACAGGGTCTACAATGAGCAGTTCTTC. V usage is TRBV7-8 and J usage is TRBJ2-1, with 8 nucleotides matching TRBD1. V shed 9 bases and J 3 bases; nucleotides not matched to a gene: 4. Germline values: CDR1 SGHVS, CDR2 FQNEAQ. The CDR3 extends over 13 amino acids.

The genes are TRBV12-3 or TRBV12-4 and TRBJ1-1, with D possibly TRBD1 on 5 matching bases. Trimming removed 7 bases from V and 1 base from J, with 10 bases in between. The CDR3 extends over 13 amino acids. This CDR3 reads CASTGGRNTEAFF. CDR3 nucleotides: TGTGCCAGCACCGGGGGACGGAACACTGAAGCTTTCTTT.

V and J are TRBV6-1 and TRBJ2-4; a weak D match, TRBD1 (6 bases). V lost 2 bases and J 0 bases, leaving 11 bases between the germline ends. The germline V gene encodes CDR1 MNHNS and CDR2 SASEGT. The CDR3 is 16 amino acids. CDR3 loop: CASSELGTIAKNIQYF. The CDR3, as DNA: TGTGCCAGCAGTGAACTAGGGACAATAGCCAAAAACATTCAGTACTTC.

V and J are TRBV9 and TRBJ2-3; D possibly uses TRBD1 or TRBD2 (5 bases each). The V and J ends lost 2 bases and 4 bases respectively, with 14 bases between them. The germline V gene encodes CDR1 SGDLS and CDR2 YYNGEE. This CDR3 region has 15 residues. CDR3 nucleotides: TGTGCCAGCAGCGTCGAGGGGACCACCCCAGATACGCAGTATTTT. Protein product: CASSVEGTTPDTQYF.

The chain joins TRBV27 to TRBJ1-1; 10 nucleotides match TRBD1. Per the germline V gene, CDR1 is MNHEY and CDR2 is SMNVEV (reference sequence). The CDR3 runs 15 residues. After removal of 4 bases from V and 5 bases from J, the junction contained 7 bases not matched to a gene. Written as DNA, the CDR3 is TGTGCCAGCAGTTCACCGGGACAGGGGAAGACTGAAGCTTTCTTT. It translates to CASSSPGQGKTEAFF.

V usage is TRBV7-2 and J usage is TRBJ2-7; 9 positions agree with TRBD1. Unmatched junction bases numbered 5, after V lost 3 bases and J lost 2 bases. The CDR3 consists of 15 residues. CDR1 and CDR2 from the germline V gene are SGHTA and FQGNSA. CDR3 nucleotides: TGTGCCAGCAGCTTTACAGGGGGCTTCACCTACGAGCAGTACTTC. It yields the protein CASSFTGGFTYEQYF.

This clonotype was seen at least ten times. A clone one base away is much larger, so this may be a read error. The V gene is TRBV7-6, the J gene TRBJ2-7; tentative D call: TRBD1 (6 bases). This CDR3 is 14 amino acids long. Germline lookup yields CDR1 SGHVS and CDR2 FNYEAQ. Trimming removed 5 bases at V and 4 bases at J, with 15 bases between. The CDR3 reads CASSVQGGGYEQYF. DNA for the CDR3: TGTGCCAGCAGCGTACAGGGTGGAGGATACGAGCAGTACTTC. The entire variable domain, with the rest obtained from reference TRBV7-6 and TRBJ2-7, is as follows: GAGVSQSPRYKVTKRGQDVALRCDPISGHVSLYWYRQALGQGPEFLTYFNYEAQQDKSGLPNDRFSAERPEGSISTLTIQRTEQRDSAMYRCASSVQGGGYEQYFGPGTRLTVT.

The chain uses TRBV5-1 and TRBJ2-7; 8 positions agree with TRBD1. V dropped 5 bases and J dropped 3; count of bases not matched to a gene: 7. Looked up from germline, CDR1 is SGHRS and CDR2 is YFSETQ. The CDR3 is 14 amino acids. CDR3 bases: TGCGCCAGCAGTATCGACAGGGGCGGCTACGAGCAGTACTTC. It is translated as CASSIDRGGYEQYF.

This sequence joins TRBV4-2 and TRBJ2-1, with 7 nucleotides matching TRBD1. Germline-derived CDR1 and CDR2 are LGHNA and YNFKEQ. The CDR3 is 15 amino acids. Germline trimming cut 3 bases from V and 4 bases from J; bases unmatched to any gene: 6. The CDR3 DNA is TGTGCCAGCAGCCAGGAAGAGGGACAGTACAATGAGCAGTTCTTC. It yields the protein CASSQEEGQYNEQFF.

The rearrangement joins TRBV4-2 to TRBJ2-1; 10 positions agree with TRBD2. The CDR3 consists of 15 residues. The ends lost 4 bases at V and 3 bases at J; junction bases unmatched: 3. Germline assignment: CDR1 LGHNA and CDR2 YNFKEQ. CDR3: CASSPSGRDYNEQFF. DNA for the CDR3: TGTGCCAGCAGCCCCAGCGGGAGGGACTACAATGAGCAGTTCTTC.

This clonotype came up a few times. The CDR3 coding sequence is TGCGCCAGCAGTCAACTGATAAGCAATCAGCCCCAGCATTTT. Its translation is CASSQLISNQPQHF. The chain has TRBV4-3 and TRBJ1-5; D is undetermined. This CDR3 is 14 amino acids long. Trimming cost V 6 bases and J 1 base, with 10 bases left between them. Per the germline V gene, CDR1 is LGHNA and CDR2 is YSLEER.

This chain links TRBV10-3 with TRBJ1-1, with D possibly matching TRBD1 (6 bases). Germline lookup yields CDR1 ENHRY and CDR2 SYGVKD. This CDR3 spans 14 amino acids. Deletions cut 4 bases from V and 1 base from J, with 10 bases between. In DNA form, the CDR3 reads TGTGCCATCAGTGGGACAGCTGCGAACACTGAAGCTTTCTTT. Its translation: CAISGTAANTEAFF.

CDR3 region: CASSDQAGQYF. In nucleotides, the CDR3 is TGTGCCAGCAGTGATCAGGCGGGTCAGTACTTC. The genes are TRBV6-4 and TRBJ2-5; D is possibly TRBD2 (5 bases). The CDR3 runs to 11 residues. From germline, CDR1 is MRHNA and CDR2 SNTAGT. V dropped 3 bases and J dropped 11 bases, with 10 bases sitting between them.